This TCR beta chain comes out of a study of CD8+CD57+ T cells in acquired aplastic anemia. Profiles of TCR beta VDJ and CDR3 were generated from a genomic DNA template. TCRdb reprocessed the reads with MiXCR, giving one entry per CDR3 protein. This table has roughly 180,000 distinct CDR3 sequences, 63% appearing once. V lost 2 bases, J lost 0 bases, and 11 bases lay in between. From germline, CDR1 is MGHRA and CDR2 YSYEKL. The CDR3 length is 15 residues. General observations from the study: Controls did not differ significantly from patients in CD8+ Simpson's diversity.

The authors sequenced patients whose flow cytometry had shown CD8+CD57+ cell expansion. Blood came from patients not yet given any therapy. The sample holds many counts of this clonotype. Its specificity is not known. Sequenced: sorted CD4+, CD8+, or CD8+CD57+ T cells (not recorded which) from PBMCs. This receptor was taken from a human donor with aplastic anemia. The rearrangement uses TRBV4-1 and TRBJ2-7, with D perhaps given as TRBD1 or TRBD2 (5 bases each). DNA for the CDR3: TGCGCCAGCAGCCAAATTCAAGGGACCTCCTACGAGCAGTACTTC. This encodes CASSQIQGTSYEQYF.